This T cell receptor (beta chain) is from a study of OX40 agonist ivuxolimab in advanced cancers. The overall study: Treatment of patients was with ivuxolimab, an agonistic anti-OX40 (CD134) antibody. A male proportion of over 70% was recorded, with mean age approximately 57 years and range about 20 to 79.

CDR3 length: 13 amino acids. Trimming left V 7 bases short and J 6 bases short, with 12 bases between. Germline V gives CDR1 SGHVS, CDR2 FQNEAQ. Patients with autoimmune history or systemic immunosuppression were excluded. Sequencing was performed with immunoSEQ multiplex PCR; in TCRdb, only in-frame clones are kept and a portion is missing. The sample shows tens of thousands of clones, around nine tenths of them seen only once. The source is an adult with an advanced solid tumor such as melanoma, head and neck, liver or kidney cancer. This sample comprised CD4+ or CD8+ T cells sorted from blood, obtained in a trial of the OX40 agonist ivuxolimab. The J gene is TRBJ2-2, the V gene TRBV7-8; tentatively, D is TRBD2 (5 bases). Here the CDR3 reads CASTTRFSGELFF. The CDR3 DNA sequence: TGTGCCAGCACAACTAGATTCTCCGGGGAGCTGTTTTTT.